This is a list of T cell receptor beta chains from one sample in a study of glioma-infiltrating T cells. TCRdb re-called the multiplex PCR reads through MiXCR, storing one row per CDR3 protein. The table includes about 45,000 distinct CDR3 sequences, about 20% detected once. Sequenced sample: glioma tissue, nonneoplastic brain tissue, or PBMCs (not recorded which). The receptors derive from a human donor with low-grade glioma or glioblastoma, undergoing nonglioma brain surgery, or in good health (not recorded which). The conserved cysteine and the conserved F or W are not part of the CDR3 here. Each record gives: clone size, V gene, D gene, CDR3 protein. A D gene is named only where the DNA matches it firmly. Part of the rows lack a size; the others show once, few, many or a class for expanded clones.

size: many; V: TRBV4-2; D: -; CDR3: ASSQDVKVLLDTIY
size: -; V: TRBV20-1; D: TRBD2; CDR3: SGWTSGTDTQY
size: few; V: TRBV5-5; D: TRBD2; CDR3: ASSLYLAGANTGELF
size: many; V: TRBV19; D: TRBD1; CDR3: ASRDRVVETQY
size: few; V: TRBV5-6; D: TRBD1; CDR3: ASSLRFEGASEQF
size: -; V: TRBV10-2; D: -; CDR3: ASRPTQNTEAF
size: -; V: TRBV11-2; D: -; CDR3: ASSPGEGGTTDTQY
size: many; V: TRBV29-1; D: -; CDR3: SVGMGVIAF
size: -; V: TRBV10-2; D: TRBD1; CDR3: ASRQGTNTEAF
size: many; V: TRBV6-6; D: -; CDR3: ASSYKGSHPHNEQF
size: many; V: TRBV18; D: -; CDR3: ASSPAGRGDEQF
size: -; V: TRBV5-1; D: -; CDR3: ASTLGGGNGYERY
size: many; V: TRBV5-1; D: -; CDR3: ASRLGTVSYNEQF
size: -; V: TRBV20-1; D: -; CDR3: SARRMMMNTEAF
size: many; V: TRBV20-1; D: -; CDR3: SARKTEDGPYEQY
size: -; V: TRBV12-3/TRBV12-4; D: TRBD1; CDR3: ASRQDRGLWSDTQY
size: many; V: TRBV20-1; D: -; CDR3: SAGETGSYNEQF
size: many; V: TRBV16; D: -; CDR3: ASSPSAGVNTEAF
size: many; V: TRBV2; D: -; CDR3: ASNRARTLSNYGYT
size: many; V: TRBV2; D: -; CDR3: ASSASQGSSYNSPLH
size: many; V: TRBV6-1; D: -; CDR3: ASRISGELF
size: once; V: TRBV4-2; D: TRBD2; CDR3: ASSLTGTSGFTDTQY
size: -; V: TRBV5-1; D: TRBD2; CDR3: ASSWPQRGTTDTQY
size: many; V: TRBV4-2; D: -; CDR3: ASSLTSPVQGGTDTQY
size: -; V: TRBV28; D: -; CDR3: ASSTRDRDGYT
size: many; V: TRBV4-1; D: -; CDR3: ASSLDTGTEAF
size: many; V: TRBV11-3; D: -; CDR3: ASSTTGNTEAF
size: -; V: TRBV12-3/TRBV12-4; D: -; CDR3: ASSLRGEEAQY
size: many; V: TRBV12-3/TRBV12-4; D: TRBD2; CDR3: ASSSGANTDTQY
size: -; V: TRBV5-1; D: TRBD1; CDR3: ASSFSGTGAEQY
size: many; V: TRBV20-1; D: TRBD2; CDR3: SARGAFGRAGTYEQY
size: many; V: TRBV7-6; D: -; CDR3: ASSLGPRTEAF
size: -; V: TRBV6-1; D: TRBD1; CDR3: ARTDRGLSYEPY
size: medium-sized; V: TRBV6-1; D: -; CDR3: ASRRQSSYNSPLH